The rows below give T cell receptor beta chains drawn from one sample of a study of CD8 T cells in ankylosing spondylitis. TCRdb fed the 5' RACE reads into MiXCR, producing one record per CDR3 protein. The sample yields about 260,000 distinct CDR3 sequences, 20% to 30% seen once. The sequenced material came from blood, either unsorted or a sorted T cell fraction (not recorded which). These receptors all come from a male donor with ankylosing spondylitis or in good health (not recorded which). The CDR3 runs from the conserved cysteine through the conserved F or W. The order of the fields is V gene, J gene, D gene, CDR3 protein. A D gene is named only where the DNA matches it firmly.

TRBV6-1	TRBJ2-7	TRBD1	CASRDRGPSYEQYF
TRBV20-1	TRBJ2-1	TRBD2	CSARYQRGYNEQFF
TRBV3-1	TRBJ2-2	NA	CASSLRTITGELFF
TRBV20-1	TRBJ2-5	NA	CSAPTGLKKETQYF
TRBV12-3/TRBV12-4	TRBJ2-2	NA	CASSLLGGEDTGELFF
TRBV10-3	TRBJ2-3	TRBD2	CATRLAGGPGDTQYF
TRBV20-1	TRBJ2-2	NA	CSARGPRTGELFF
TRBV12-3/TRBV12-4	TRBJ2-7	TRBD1	CASSQGQGASYEQYF
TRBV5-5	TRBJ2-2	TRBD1	CASSRSRDSGTGELFF
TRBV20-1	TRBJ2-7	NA	CSANRDNKYEQYF
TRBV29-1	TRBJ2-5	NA	CSAGRAIQETQYF
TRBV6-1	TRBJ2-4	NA	CASSPGGGPPNIQYF
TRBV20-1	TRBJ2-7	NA	CSASAGTYEQYF
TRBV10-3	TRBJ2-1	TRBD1	CAISERGGRTYNEQFF
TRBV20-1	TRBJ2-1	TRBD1	CSSPLGQGFHEQFF
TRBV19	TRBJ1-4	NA	CASSERLFF
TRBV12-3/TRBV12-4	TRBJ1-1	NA	CASSLVTGNTEAFF
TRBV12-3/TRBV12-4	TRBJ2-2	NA	CASSWNTGELFF
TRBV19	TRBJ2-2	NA	CASSRAGTTNTGELFF
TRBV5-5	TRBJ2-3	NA	CASSWATDPLGDTQYF
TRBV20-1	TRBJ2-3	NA	CSARAWARSTDTQYF
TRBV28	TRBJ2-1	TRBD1	CASVTGDSYNEQFF
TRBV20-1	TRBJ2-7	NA	CSAQGGATSYEQYF
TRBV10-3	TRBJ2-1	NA	CAISDPDVSSYNEQFF
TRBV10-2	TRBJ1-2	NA	CASSEEAERVYTF
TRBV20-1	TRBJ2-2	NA	CSAPSASDPDGELFF